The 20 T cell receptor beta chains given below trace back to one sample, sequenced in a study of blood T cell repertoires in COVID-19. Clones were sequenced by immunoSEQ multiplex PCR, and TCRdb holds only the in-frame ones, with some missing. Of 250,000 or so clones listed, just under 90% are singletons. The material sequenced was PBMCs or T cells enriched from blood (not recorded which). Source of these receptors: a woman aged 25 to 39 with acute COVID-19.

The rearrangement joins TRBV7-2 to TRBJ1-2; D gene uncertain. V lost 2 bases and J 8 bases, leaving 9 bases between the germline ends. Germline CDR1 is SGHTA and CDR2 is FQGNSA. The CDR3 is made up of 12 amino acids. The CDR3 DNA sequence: TGTGCCAGCAGCTTAAATTTCGAGGGCTACACCTTC. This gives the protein CASSLNFEGYTF.

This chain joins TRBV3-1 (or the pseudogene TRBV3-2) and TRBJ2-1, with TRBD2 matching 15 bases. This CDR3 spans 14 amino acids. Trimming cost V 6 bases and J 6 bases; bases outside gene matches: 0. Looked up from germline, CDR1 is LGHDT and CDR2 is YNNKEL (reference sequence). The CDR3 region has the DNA TGTGCCAGCAGGGGACTAGCGGGAGGCAATGAGCAGTTCTTC. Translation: CASRGLAGGNEQFF.

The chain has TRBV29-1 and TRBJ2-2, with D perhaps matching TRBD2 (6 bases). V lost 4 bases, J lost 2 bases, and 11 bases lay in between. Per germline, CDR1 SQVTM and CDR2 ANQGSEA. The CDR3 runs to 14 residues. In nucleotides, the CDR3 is TGCAGCGTTGCCCCGGGGACTAACACCGGGGAGCTGTTTTTT. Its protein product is CSVAPGTNTGELFF.

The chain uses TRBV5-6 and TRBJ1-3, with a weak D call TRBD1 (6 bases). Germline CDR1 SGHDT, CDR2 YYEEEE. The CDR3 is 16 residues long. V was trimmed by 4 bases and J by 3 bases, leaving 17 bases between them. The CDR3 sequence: CASSPAPRGFGNTIYF. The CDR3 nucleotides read TGTGCCAGCAGCCCGGCCCCTAGGGGGTTTGGAAACACCATATATTTT. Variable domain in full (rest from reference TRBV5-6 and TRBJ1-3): DAGVTQSPTHLIKTRGQQVTLRCSPKSGHDTVSWYQQALGQGPQFIFQYYEEEERQRGNFPDRFSGHQFPNYSSELNVNALLLGDSALYLCASSPAPRGFGNTIYFGEGSWLTVV.

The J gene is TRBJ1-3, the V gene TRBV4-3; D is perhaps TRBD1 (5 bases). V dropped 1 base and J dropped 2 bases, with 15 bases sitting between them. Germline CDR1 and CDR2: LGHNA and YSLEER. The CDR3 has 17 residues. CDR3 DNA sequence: TGCGCCAGCAGCCAAGGCTTTGGGGAGGGGACTGGAAACACCATATATTTT. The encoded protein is CASSQGFGEGTGNTIYF.

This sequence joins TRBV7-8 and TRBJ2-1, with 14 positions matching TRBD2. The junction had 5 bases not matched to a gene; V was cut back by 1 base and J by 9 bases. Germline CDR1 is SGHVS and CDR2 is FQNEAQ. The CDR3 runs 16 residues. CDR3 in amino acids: CASSLVGTSGSVEQFF. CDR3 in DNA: TGTGCCAGCAGCTTAGTCGGGACTAGCGGGAGTGTTGAGCAGTTCTTC.

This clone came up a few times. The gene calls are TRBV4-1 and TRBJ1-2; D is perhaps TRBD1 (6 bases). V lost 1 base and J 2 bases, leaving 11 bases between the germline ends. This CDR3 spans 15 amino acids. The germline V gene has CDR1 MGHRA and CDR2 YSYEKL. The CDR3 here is CASSQVQGGNYGYTF. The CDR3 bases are TGCGCCAGCAGCCAAGTACAGGGAGGGAACTATGGCTACACCTTC.

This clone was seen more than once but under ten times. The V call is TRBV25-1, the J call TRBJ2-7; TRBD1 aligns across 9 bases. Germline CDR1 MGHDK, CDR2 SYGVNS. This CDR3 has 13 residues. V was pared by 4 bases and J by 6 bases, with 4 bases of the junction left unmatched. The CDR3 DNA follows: TGTGCCAGCAGTGGGACAGGGGTTGGCGAGCAGTACTTC. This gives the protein CASSGTGVGEQYF.

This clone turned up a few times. CDR3 loop: CASSLSGVPGYTF. CDR3 sequence (DNA): TGTGCCAGCAGTCTCTCAGGGGTCCCAGGCTACACCTTC. The chain recombines TRBV12-3 or TRBV12-4 with TRBJ1-2; perhaps TRBD1 as D (6 bases). The V gene lost 5 bases and the J gene lost 8 bases, with 15 bases spanning the gap. The CDR3 runs to 13 residues.

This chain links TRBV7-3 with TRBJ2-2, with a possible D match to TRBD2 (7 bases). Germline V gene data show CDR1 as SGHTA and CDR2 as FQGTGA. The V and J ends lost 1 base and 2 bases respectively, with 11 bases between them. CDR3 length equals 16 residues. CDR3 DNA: TGTGCCAGCAGCTTAAACGCGGGGGCTAACACCGGGGAGCTGTTTTTT. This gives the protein CASSLNAGANTGELFF.

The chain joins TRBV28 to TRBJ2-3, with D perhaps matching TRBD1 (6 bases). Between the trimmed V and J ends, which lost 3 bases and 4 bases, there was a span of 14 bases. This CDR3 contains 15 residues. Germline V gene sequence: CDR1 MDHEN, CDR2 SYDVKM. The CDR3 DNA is TGTGCCAGCAGTTTTCATCGACAGGCGCCAGATACGCAGTATTTT. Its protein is CASSFHRQAPDTQYF.

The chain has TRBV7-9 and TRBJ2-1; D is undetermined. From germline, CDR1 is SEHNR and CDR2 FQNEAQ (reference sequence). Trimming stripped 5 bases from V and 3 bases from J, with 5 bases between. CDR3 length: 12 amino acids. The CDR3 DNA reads TGTGCCAGCAGCCTAAACTACAATGAGCAGTTCTTC. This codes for CASSLNYNEQFF.

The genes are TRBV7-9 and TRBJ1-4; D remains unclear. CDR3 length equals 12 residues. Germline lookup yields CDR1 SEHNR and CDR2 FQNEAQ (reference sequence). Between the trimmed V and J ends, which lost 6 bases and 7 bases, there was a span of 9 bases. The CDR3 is CASRVAGEKLFF. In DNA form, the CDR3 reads TGTGCCAGCAGGGTGGCGGGTGAAAAACTGTTTTTT.

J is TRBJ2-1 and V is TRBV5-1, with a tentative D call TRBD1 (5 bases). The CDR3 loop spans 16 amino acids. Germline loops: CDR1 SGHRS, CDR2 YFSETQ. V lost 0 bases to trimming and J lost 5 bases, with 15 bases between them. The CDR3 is CASSLVGRAYDNEQFF. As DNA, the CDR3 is TGCGCCAGCAGCTTGGTAGGCAGGGCCTATGACAATGAGCAGTTCTTC.

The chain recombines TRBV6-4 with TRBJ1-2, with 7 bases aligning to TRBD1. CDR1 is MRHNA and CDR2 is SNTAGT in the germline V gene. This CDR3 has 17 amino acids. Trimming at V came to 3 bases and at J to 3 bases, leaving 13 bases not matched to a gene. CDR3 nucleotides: TGTGCCAGCAGTGATGCCGGGACAGACAAGGGCGACTATGGCTACACCTTC. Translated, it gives CASSDAGTDKGDYGYTF.

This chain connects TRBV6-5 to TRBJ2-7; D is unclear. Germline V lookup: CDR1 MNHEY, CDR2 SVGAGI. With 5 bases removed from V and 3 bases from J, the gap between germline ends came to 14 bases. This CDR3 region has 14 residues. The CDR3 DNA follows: TGTGCCAGCAGTCGACTGGAGTTAAACTACGAGCAGTACTTC. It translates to CASSRLELNYEQYF.

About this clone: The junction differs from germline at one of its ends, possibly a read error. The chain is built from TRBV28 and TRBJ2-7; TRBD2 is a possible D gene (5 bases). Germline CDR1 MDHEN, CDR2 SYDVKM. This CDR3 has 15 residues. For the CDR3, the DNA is TGTGCCAGCAGCCCTTTCGGGATCCCCTCCCACGAGCAGTACTTC. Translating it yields CASSPFGIPSHEQYF. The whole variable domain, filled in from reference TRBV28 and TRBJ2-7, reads DVKVTQSSRYLVKRTGEKVFLECVQDMDHENMFWYRQDPGLGLRLIYFSYDVKMKEKGDIPEGYSVSREKKERFSLILESASTNQTSMYLCASSPFGIPSHEQYFGPGTRLTVT.

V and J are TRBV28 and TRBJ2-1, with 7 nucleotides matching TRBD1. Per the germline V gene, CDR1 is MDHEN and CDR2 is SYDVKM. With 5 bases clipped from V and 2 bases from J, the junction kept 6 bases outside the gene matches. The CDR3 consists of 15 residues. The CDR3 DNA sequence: TGTGCCAGCAGTGTTCCGGGACAGACCTACAATGAGCAGTTCTTC. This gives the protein CASSVPGQTYNEQFF.

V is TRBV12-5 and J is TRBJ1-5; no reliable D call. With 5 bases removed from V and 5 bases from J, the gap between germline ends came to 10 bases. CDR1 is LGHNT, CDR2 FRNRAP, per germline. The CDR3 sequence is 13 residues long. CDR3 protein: CASGPPSDQPQHF. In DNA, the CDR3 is TGTGCTAGTGGTCCCCCTTCAGATCAGCCCCAGCATTTT.

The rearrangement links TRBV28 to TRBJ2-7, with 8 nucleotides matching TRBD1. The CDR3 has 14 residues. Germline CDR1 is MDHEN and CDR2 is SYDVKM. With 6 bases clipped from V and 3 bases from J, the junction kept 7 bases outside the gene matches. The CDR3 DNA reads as TGTGCCAGCAGGGGAACAGGGACAGGCTACGAGCAGTACTTC. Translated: CASRGTGTGYEQYF.